The present entry profiles one TCR beta chain with its context. Its antigen is as yet unknown. It was cDNA, reverse transcribed from extracted RNA, that served as the sequencing template. Clones were read by immunoSEQ multiplex PCR, and TCRdb kept only the in-frame ones, dropping some. The sample contains 120,000 to 150,000 clones, more than 85% of which appear only once. Per germline, CDR1 MNHEY and CDR2 SMNVEV (reference sequence). V lost 3 bases and J lost 4; bases outside the gene matches: 4. The CDR3 consists of 14 residues. Described treatment: oral pan-JAK inhibitor, 5-10 mg twice daily. The data derive from a study of CD8+ T cells in alopecia areata. Study details: Treated patients were dosed with oral tofacitinib, taking 5 to 10 mg twice daily. Regarding the study as a whole: Although TCR sharing was seen in mice, sharing across patients was less clear, possibly for HLA-related reasons. Tofacitinib significantly brought down scalp clonality and expanded CD8+ clones among top 100.

V gene TRBV27 combines with J gene TRBJ2-3; TRBD1 matches 7 bases. This material consisted of CD8+ T cells sorted from blood, taken at week 4, from a patient treated with tofacitinib. The sequence was collected from a human donor with alopecia areata. CDR3 sequence (DNA): TGTGCCAGCAGTTTTGTCAGGGGGTCAGATACGCAGTATTTT. It yields the protein CASSFVRGSDTQYF.